These T cell receptor beta chains were read from a single sample in a study. TCRdb reprocessed the 5' RACE reads via MiXCR and lists one record per CDR3 protein. The sample includes more than 55,000 distinct CDR3 sequences, approximately 27% of them seen just once. The sequenced sample consisted of tumor-infiltrating Tregs sorted from the breast tumor. These receptors all stem from a female donor with breast cancer. CDR3s include the opening cysteine and the closing phenylalanine or tryptophan. The order of the fields is clone size, J gene, V gene, D gene, CDR3 protein, CDR3 DNA. A D gene is named only where the DNA matches it firmly. Clone sizes are given selectively: once, few, many, or a class where the clone is expanded.

-	TRBJ1-5	TRBV6-2/TRBV6-3	-	CASKGVGVADQPQHF	TGTGCCAGCAAGGGTGTAGGTGTAGCAGATCAGCCCCAGCATTTT
many	TRBJ2-7	TRBV5-1	-	CASGEGRTYEQYF	TGCGCCAGCGGAGAGGGACGGACCTACGAGCAGTACTTC
-	TRBJ2-2	TRBV6-5	TRBD2	CASSYRTSGGGELFF	TGTGCCAGCAGTTACCGAACTAGCGGAGGCGGGGAGCTGTTTTTT
once	TRBJ2-5	TRBV15	-	CATHDKETQYF	TGTGCCACTCATGATAAAGAGACCCAGTACTTC
many	TRBJ2-2	TRBV24-1	-	CATSGGAGELFF	TGTGCCACCAGTGGAGGGGCCGGGGAGCTGTTTTTT
-	TRBJ2-5	TRBV7-9	-	CASSELGVEETQYF	TGTGCCAGCAGCGAACTAGGGGTCGAGGAGACCCAGTACTTC
few	TRBJ2-5	TRBV7-3	TRBD1	CASSPGTGETQYF	TGTGCCAGCAGTCCCGGGACAGGGGAGACCCAGTACTTC
-	TRBJ2-2	TRBV7-8	TRBD1	CASSVRQGTNTGELFF	TGTGCCAGCAGCGTTAGACAGGGGACGAACACCGGGGAGCTGTTTTTT
few	TRBJ2-5	TRBV7-3	-	CASSSGVGETQYF	TGTGCCAGCAGCTCCGGGGTGGGAGAGACCCAGTACTTC
few	TRBJ2-7	TRBV6-1	-	CVSKTDPVSYEQYF	TGTGTCAGCAAAACAGACCCAGTGTCCTACGAGCAGTACTTC
many	TRBJ2-1	TRBV20-1	TRBD2	CSARDHTGGAEQFF	TGCAGTGCTAGAGATCATACCGGGGGGGCTGAGCAGTTCTTC
-	TRBJ1-1	TRBV12-3/TRBV12-4	-	CASSDGEGGNTEAFF	TGTGCCAGCAGTGATGGCGAAGGAGGGAACACTGAAGCTTTCTTT
few	TRBJ1-1	TRBV27	-	CASRATVNTEAFF	TGTGCCAGCAGGGCGACGGTGAACACTGAAGCTTTCTTT
medium-sized	TRBJ1-1	TRBV7-9	-	CASSAAGAEAFF	TGTGCCAGCAGCGCAGCAGGCGCTGAAGCTTTCTTT
-	TRBJ1-1	TRBV5-1	TRBD1	CASSPRQGMGNTEAFF	TGCGCCAGCAGCCCTCGACAGGGTATGGGAAACACTGAAGCTTTCTTT
medium-sized	TRBJ1-1	TRBV5-4	TRBD1	CASSLEQGETEAFF	TGTGCCAGCAGCTTAGAACAGGGGGAAACTGAAGCTTTCTTT
-	TRBJ2-7	TRBV6-6	TRBD1	CASSYHTGTGIYEQYF	TGTGCCAGCAGTTACCATACCGGGACAGGGATATACGAGCAGTACTTC
-	TRBJ2-7	TRBV6-6	TRBD2	CASSTSAGSSYEQYF	TGTGCCAGCAGCACCTCAGCGGGGAGCTCCTACGAGCAGTACTTC
many	TRBJ2-5	TRBV5-1	TRBD1	CASSYGQGETQYF	TGCGCCAGCAGCTACGGACAGGGAGAGACCCAGTACTTC
-	TRBJ1-2	TRBV4-1	-	CASSQEGWSLYGYTF	TGCGCCAGCAGCCAAGAAGGCTGGAGCCTCTATGGCTACACCTTC
few	TRBJ1-5	TRBV6-5	-	CASSPQSPSQPQHF	TGTGCCAGCAGCCCACAAAGTCCCAGCCAGCCCCAGCATTTT
-	TRBJ2-3	TRBV5-1	-	CASSKGELSTDTQYF	TGCGCCAGCAGCAAAGGAGAACTTAGCACAGATACGCAGTATTTT
-	TRBJ2-2	TRBV6-5	-	CASITDQTGELFF	TGTGCCAGCATTACCGATCAAACAGGGGAGCTGTTTTTT
-	TRBJ1-2	TRBV4-3	TRBD1	CASSQYLPGQGTYYTF	TGCGCCAGCAGCCAGTACTTACCGGGACAGGGGACTTACTACACCTTC
few	TRBJ2-1	TRBV10-1	-	CASSELGLNEQFF	TGCGCCAGCAGTGAGTTGGGACTCAATGAGCAGTTCTTC
-	TRBJ2-3	TRBV5-1	TRBD2	CASRSGTSGVTDTQYF	TGCGCCAGCAGGTCCGGGACTAGCGGGGTGACAGATACGCAGTATTTT
many	TRBJ1-5	TRBV6-2/TRBV6-3	-	CASSRDNLSNQPQHF	TGTGCCAGCAGTCGCGACAACCTAAGCAATCAGCCCCAGCATTTT
few	TRBJ2-5	TRBV7-2	-	CASSLGRRRTQYF	TGTGCCAGCAGCTTAGGCAGGCGTAGGACCCAGTACTTC